This paragraph reports one TCR beta chain. The antigen is undetermined. The data belong to a study of cytomegalovirus exposure and HLA in healthy donors. Study summary: Earlier findings included 100 million to 130 million unique TCR beta sequences obtained from 150 million to 200 million T cells.

The PCR employed 60 Vbeta primers together with 13 Jbeta primers. Sequenced by immunoSEQ multiplex PCR; TCRdb stores in-frame clones only, minus some. The sample yields 180,000 or so clones, approximately 78% seen once. Germline CDR1 reads LNHNV; CDR2 reads YYDKDF (reference sequence). There are 14 residues in the CDR3. V gave up 8 bases and J gave up 6 bases; unmatched junction bases: 8. Notes on the study in general: Previous analysis showed most TCR beta V segments were productive about 87% or about 30% of the time. Under in vitro conditions, a few CMV-associated chains were confirmed as specific for CMV antigens.

The source material was PBMCs. The chain couples TRBV15 to TRBJ2-3, with 10 nucleotides matching TRBD2. This clonotype was sampled from a young woman in good health and CMV-seronegative. The CDR3 DNA reads as TGTGCCACCGGTCCAGCTAGCGGGAGCGATACGCAGTATTTT. Its translation is CATGPASGSDTQYF.